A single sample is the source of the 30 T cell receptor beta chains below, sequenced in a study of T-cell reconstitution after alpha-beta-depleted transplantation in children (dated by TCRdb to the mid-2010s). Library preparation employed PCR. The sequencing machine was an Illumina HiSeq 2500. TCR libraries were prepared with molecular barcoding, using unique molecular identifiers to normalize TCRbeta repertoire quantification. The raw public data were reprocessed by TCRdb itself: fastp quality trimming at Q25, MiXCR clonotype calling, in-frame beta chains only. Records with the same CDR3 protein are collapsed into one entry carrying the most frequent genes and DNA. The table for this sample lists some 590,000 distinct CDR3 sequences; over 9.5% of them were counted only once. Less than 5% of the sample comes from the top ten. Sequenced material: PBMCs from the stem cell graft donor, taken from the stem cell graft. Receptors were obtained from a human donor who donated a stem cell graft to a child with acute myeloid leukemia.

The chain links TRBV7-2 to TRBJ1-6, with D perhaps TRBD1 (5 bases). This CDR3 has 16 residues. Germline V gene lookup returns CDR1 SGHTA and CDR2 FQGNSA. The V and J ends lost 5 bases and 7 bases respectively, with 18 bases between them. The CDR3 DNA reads TGTGCCAGCAGCCCCTCCGGTAGGGGAGGGAATTCACCCCTCCACTTT. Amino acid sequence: CASSPSGRGGNSPLHF.

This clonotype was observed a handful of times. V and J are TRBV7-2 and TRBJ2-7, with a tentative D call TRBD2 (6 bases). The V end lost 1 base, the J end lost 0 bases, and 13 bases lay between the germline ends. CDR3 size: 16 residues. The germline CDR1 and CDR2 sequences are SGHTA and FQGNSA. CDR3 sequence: CASSLGGLQSSYEQYF. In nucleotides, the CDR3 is TGTGCCAGCAGCTTAGGGGGACTCCAAAGCTCCTACGAGCAGTACTTC.

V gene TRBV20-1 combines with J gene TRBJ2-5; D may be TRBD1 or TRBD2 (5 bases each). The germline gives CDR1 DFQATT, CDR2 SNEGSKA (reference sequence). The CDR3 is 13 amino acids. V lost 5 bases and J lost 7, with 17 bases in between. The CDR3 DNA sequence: TGCAGTGCTCCCCCCCGGGGCCTAGGGACCCAGTACTTC. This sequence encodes CSAPPRGLGTQYF.

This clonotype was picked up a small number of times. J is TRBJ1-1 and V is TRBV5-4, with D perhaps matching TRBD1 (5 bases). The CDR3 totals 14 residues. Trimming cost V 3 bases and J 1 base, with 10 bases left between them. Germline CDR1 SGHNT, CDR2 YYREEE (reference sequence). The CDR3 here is CASSSPGQNTEAFF. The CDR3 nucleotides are TGTGCCAGCAGCTCTCCGGGGCAGAACACTGAAGCTTTCTTT.

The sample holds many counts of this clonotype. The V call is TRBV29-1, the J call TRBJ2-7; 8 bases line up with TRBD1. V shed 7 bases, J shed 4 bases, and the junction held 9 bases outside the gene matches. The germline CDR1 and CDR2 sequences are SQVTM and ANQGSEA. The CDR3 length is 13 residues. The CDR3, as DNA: TGCAGCGGTGGACAGGGAGGACAGTACGAGCAGTACTTC. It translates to CSGGQGGQYEQYF.

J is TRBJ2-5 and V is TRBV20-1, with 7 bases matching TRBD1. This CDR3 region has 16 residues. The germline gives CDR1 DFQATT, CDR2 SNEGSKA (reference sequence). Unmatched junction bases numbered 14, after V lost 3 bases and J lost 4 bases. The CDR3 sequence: CSARPAFDRVRETQYF. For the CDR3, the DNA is TGCAGTGCTAGGCCCGCTTTTGACAGGGTGAGAGAGACCCAGTACTTC.

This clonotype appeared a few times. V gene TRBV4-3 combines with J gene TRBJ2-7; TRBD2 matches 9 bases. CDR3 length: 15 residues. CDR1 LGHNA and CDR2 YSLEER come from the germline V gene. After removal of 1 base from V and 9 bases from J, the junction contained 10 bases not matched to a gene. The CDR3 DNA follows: TGCGCCAGCAGCCAAGGGGCTAGCGGGAAGGGCGGGCAGTACTTC. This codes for CASSQGASGKGGQYF.

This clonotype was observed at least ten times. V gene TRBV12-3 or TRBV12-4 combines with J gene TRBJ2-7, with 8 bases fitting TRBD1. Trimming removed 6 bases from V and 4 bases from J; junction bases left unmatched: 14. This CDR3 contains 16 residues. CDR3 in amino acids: CASSPFRDRSSYEQYF. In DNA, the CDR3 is TGTGCCAGCAGCCCCTTCCGGGACAGGTCGTCATACGAGCAGTACTTC.

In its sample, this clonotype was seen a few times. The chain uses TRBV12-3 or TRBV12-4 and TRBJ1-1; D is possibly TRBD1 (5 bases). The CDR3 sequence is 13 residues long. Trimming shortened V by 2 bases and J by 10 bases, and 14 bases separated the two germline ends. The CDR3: CASSLMGTGGAFF. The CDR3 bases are TGTGCCAGCAGTTTAATGGGGACGGGAGGAGCTTTCTTT.

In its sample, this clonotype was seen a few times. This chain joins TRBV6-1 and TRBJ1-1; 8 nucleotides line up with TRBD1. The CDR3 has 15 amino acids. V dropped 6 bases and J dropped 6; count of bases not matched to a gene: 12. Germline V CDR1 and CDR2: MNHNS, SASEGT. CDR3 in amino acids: CASRPKDRVNPEAFF. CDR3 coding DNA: TGTGCCAGCAGACCCAAGGACAGGGTAAACCCTGAAGCTTTCTTT.

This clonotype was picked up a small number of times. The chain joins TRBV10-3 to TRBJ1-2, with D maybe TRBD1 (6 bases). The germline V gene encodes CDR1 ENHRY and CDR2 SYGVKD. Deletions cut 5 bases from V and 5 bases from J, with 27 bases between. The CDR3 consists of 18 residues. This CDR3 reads CAISSSGRGSDPGYGYTF. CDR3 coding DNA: TGTGCCATCAGTAGCAGCGGCAGGGGCTCGGATCCGGGATATGGCTACACCTTC.

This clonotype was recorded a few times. The CDR3 nucleotides are TGTGCCAGCAGCCAAGATGGTATTTCCATCATTCAGTACTTC. Protein product: CASSQDGISIIQYF. V gene TRBV3-1 combines with J gene TRBJ2-4; D not certain. The ends were cut back, 0 bases at V and 9 bases at J, with 12 bases in the middle. The CDR3 spans 14 residues. Per germline, CDR1 LGHDT and CDR2 YNNKEL (reference sequence).

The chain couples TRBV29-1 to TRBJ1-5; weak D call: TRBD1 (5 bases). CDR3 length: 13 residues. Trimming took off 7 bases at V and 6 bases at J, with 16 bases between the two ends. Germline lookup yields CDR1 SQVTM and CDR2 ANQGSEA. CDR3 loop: CSAIFGGSQPQHF. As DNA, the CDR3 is TGCAGCGCCATATTTGGGGGATCTCAGCCCCAGCATTTT.

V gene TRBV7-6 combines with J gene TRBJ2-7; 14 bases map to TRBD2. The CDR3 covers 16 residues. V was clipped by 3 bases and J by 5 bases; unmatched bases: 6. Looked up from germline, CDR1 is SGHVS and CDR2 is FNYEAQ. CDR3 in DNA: TGTGCCAGCAGCTTGGGGACTAGCGGGAGTCACAACGAGCAGTACTTC. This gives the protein CASSLGTSGSHNEQYF.

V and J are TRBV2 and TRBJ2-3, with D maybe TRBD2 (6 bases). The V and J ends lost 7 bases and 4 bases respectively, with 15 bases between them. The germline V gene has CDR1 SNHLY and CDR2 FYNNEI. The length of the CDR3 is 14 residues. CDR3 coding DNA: TGTGCCAGCAACCGGGAGCCCGGTCCAGATACGCAGTATTTT. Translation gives CASNREPGPDTQYF.

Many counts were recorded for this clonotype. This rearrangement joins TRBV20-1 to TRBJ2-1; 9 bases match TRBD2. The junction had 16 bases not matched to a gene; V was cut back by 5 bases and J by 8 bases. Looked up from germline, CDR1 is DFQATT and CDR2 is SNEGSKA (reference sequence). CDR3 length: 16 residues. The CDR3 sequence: CSAPKPGTSLVYEQFF. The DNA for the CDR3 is TGCAGTGCTCCGAAACCCGGGACTAGCTTAGTCTATGAGCAGTTCTTC.

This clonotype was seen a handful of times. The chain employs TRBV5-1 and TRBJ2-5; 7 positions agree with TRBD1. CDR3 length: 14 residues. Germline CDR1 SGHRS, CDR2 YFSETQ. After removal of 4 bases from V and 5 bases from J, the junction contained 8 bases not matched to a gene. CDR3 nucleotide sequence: TGCGCCAGCAGCCTGGGCGGACAGGAGGAGACCCAGTACTTC. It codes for CASSLGGQEETQYF. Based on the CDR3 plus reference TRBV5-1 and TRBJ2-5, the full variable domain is KAGVTQTPRYLIKTRGQQVTLSCSPISGHRSVSWYQQTPGQGLQFLFEYFSETQRNKGNFPGRFSGRQFSNSRSEMNVSTLELGDSALYLCASSLGGQEETQYFGPGTRLLVL.

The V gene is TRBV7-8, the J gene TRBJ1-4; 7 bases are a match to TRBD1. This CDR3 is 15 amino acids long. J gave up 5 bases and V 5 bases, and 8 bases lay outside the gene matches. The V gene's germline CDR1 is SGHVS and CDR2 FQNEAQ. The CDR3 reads CASSPPGQKNEKLFF. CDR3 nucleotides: TGTGCCAGCAGCCCACCGGGACAGAAGAATGAAAAACTGTTTTTT.

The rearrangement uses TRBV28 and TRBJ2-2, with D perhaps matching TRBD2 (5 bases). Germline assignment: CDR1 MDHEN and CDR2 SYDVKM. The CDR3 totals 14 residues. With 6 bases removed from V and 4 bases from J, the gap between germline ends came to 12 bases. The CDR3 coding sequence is TGTGCCAGCAGCCGCAAACTAGTCACCGGGGAGCTGTTTTTT. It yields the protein CASSRKLVTGELFF.

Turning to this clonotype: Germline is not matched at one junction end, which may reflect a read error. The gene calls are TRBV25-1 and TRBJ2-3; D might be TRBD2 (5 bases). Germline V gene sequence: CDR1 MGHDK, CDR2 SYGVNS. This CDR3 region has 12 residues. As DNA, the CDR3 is TGTGCCAGCAGGGACTTCCGAGATACGCTGTATTTT. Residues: CASRDFRDTLYF.

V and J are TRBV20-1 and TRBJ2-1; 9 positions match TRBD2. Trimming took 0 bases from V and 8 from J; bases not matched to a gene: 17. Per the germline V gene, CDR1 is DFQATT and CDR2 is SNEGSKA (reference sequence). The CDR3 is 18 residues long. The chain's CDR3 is CSARDASRRAGGGHEQFF. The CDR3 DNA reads TGCAGTGCTAGAGATGCGTCAAGGCGGGCGGGAGGGGGTCATGAGCAGTTCTTC.

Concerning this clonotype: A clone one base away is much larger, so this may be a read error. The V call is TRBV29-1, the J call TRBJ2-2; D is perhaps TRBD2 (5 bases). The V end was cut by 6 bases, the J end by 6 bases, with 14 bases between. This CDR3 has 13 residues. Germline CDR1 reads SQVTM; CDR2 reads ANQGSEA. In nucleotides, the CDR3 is TGCAGCGTGCGCCTTGGGAGCGCCGGGGAGCTGTTTTTT. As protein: CSVRLGSAGELFF.

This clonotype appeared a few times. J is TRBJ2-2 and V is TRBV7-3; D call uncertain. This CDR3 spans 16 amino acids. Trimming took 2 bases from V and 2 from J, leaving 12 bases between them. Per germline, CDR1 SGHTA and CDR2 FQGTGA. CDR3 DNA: TGTGCCAGCAGCTTAGGGCGACCGAGTAACACCGGGGAGCTGTTTTTT. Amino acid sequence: CASSLGRPSNTGELFF.

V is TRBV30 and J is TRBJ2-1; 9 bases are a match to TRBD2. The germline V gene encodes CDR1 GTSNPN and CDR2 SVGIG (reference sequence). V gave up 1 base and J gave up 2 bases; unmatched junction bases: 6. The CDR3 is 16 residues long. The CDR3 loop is CAWSGLAGNTYNEQFF. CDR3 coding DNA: TGTGCCTGGAGTGGCCTAGCGGGGAACACCTACAATGAGCAGTTCTTC. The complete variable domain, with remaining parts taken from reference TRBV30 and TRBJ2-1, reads SQTIHQWPATLVQPVGSPLSLECTVEGTSNPNLYWYRQAAGRGLQLLFYSVGIGQISSEVPQNLSASRPQDRQFILSSKKLLLSDSGFYLCAWSGLAGNTYNEQFFGPGTRLTVL.

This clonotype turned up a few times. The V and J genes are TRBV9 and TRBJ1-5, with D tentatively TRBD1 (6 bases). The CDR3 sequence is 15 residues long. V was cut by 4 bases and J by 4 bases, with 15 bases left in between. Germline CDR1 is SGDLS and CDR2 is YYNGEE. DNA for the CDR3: TGTGCCAGCAGCACATGGGACAACCGGAATCAGCCCCAGCATTTT. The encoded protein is CASSTWDNRNQPQHF.

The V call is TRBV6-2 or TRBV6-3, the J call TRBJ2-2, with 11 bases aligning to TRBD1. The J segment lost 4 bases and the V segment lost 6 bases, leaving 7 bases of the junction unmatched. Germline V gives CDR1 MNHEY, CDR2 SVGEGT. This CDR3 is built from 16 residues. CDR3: CASSHGQGATTGELFF. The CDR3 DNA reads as TGTGCCAGCAGCCATGGACAGGGGGCGACCACCGGGGAGCTGTTTTTT.

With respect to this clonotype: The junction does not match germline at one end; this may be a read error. As DNA, the CDR3 is TGTGCCAGCAGTTTAGAGGGCTATGGCCACACCTTC. It is translated as CASSLEGYGHTF. The V and J genes are TRBV28 and TRBJ1-2, with no clear D. The germline gives CDR1 MDHEN, CDR2 SYDVKM. This CDR3 is 12 amino acids long.

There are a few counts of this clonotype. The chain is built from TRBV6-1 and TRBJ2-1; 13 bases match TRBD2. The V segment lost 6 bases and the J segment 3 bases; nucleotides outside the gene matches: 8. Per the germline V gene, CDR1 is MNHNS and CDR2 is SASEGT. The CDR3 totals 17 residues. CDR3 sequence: CASSPQLAGGLYNEQFF. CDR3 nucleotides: TGTGCCAGCAGCCCCCAACTAGCGGGAGGGCTCTACAATGAGCAGTTCTTC.

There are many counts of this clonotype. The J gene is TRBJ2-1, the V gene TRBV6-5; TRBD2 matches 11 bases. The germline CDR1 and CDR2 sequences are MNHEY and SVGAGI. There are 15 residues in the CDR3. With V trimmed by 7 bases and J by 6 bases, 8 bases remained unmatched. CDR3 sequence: CASKPLAGGSNEQFF. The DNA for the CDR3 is TGTGCCAGCAAGCCCCTAGCGGGAGGTTCCAATGAGCAGTTCTTC.

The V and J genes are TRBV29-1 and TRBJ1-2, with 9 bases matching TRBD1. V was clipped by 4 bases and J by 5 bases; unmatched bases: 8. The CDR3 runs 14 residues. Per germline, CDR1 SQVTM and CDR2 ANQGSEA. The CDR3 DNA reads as TGCAGCGTTGGGGGACAGGGCCTAATTTATGGCTACACCTTC. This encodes CSVGGQGLIYGYTF.